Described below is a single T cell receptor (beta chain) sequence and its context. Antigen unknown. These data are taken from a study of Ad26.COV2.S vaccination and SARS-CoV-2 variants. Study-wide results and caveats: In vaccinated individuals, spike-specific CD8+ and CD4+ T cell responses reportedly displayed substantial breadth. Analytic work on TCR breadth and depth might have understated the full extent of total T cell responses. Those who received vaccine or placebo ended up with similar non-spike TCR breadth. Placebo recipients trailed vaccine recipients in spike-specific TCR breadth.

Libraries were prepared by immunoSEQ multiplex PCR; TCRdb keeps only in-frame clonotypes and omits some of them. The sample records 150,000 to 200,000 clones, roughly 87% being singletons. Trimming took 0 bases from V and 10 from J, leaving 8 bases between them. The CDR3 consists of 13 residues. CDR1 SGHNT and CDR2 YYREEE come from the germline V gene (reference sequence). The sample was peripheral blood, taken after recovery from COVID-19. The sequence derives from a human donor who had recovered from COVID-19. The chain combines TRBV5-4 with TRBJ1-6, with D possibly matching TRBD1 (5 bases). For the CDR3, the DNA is TGTGCCAGCAGCTTGGTACAGGACTCACCCCTCCACTTT. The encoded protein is CASSLVQDSPLHF.